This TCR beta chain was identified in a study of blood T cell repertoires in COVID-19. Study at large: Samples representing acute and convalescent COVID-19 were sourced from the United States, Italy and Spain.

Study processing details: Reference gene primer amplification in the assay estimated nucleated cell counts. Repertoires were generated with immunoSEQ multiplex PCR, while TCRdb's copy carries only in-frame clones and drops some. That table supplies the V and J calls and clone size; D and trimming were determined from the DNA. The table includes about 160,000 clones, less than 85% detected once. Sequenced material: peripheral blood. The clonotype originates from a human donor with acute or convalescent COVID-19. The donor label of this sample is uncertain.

CDR3 region: CASSLVGQGAGGYTF. CDR3 bases: TGCGCCAGCAGCCTCGTCGGACAGGGGGCGGGTGGCTACACCTTC. The chain combines TRBV5-1 with TRBJ1-2; 11 bases are shared with TRBD1. The CDR3 is 15 amino acids. Germline CDR1 is SGHRS and CDR2 is YFSETQ. The junction had 9 bases not matched to a gene; V was cut back by 4 bases and J by 7 bases.